This T cell receptor (beta chain) was sequenced in a study of regulatory T cells in long-lasting Graves disease. CDR3 length: 15 amino acids. With 7 bases removed from V and 2 bases from J, the gap between germline ends came to 17 bases. Germline CDR1 reads MDHEN; CDR2 reads SYDVKM. This clonotype appeared many times. Time point indicated: newly diagnosed GD, antithyroid drugs for less than 3 months. The TCR library was prepared using RNA isolated from PBMCs. EDTA tubes collected nine milliliters of peripheral blood. With iRepertoire HTBI primers and Arm-PCR of CDR3 regions, TCR beta libraries were built. TCRdb itself ran the multiplex PCR reads through MiXCR, one entry per CDR3 protein. This table holds around 470,000 distinct CDR3 sequences, 13% to 15% found once. These data also formed part of another study, on T cells in Graves' hyperthyroidism and ophthalmopathy.

This receptor was identified in a woman in her 50s with Graves disease. The sequencing here drew on peripheral blood mononuclear cells (PBMCs), taken at new diagnosis, from a patient treated with antithyroid drugs. The V gene is TRBV28, the J gene TRBJ1-2; D perhaps matches TRBD1 (6 bases). The CDR3 region is CASNTRAGENYGYTF. In nucleotides, the CDR3 is TGTGCCAGCAACACCCGGGCAGGGGAGAACTATGGCTACACCTTC.